This is a list of T cell receptor beta chains from one sample in a study of cytomegalovirus exposure and HLA in healthy donors. Repertoires were generated with immunoSEQ multiplex PCR, while TCRdb's copy carries only in-frame clones and drops some. The sample has about 130,000 clones, about 87% seen once. The sequencing sample was made of PBMCs. These receptors all stem from a woman aged 30 to 39 in good health and CMV-seropositive. Both conserved end residues are part of each CDR3. A D gene is named only where the DNA matches it firmly. For some rows the clone size is stated as once, few or many, or as a class when expanded; others skip it.

NA	TRBV29-1	16	TRBJ2-4	NA	TGCAGCGTTGAAGATGCGGAGGGCCTGGCCAAAAACATTCAGTACTTC	CSVEDAEGLAKNIQYF
NA	TRBV7-2	13	TRBJ1-3	NA	TGTGCCAGCAGACTGAATCCGGGAAACACCATATATTTT	CASRLNPGNTIYF
NA	TRBV7-9	19	TRBJ1-6	NA	TGTGCCAGCAGCTTACATGGACAGTTCGCAGACTATTATAATTCACCCCTCCACTTT	CASSLHGQFADYYNSPLHF
NA	TRBV5-1	15	TRBJ1-2	NA	TGCGCCAGCAGCTTGGCCCCAGAAGCTAACTATGGCTACACCTTC	CASSLAPEANYGYTF
TRBD2	TRBV28	15	TRBJ2-3	NA	TGTGCCAGCAGCCTCGGGACTAGCGGGAAGGATACGCAGTATTTT	CASSLGTSGKDTQYF
NA	TRBV27	13	TRBJ2-1	once	TGTGCCAGCAGTTTAGGGCCCAACAATGAGCAGTTCTTC	CASSLGPNNEQFF
NA	TRBV5-1	14	TRBJ2-3	NA	TGCGCCAGCAGCTTTTCAGACTCGGAAGATACGCAGTATTTT	CASSFSDSEDTQYF
NA	TRBV6-1	12	TRBJ1-2	NA	TGTGCCAGCACCAGGCGAGTCTATGGCTACACCTTC	CASTRRVYGYTF
TRBD2	TRBV5-1	14	TRBJ2-7	NA	TGCGCCAGCAGCTTTTCTAGCGGGGAAGACGAGCAGTACTTC	CASSFSSGEDEQYF
NA	TRBV13	13	TRBJ2-7	NA	TGTGCCAGCAGCTTCGGGTCCTCCTACGAGCAGTACTTC	CASSFGSSYEQYF
TRBD2	TRBV4-2	15	TRBJ2-3	once	TGTGCCAGCAGCCAAGATCTAGCGGGGTCAGATACGCAGTATTTT	CASSQDLAGSDTQYF
TRBD2	TRBV7-2	14	TRBJ2-7	NA	TGTGCCAGCAGCTTAGGTACTAGCGTCTACGAGCAGTACTTC	CASSLGTSVYEQYF
NA	TRBV6-5	14	TRBJ2-5	NA	TGTGCCAGCAGAGGGGGACCAACGGGGGAGACCCAGTACTTC	CASRGGPTGETQYF
NA	TRBV5-1	15	TRBJ2-1	NA	TGCGCCAGCAGCTTGGCCGGACAGCCAAACAATGAGCAGTTCTTC	CASSLAGQPNNEQFF
NA	TRBV20-1	11	TRBJ2-5	NA	TGCAGTGTGGACACCTGGGAGACCCAGTACTTC	CSVDTWETQYF
NA	TRBV5-1	18	TRBJ2-3	NA	TGCGCCAGCAGCTCCCCTGTGAGGGTAGGAGGCGGCACAGATACGCAGTATTTT	CASSSPVRVGGGTDTQYF
NA	TRBV19	13	TRBJ2-1	few	TGTGCCAGTAGTCAGGGGAACTACAATGAGCAGTTCTTC	CASSQGNYNEQFF
NA	TRBV4-2	15	TRBJ1-2	NA	TGTGCCAGCAGCCAAGAGTTCGGGAGCTCGGGTGGCTACACCTTC	CASSQEFGSSGGYTF
TRBD1	TRBV7-8	16	TRBJ2-2	NA	TGTGCCAGCAGCTTCACCGGGACAGGGAACACCGGGGAGCTGTTTTTT	CASSFTGTGNTGELFF
TRBD2	TRBV4-2	18	TRBJ2-5	NA	TGTGCCAGCAGCCAAGTCCTAGCGGGGGGCAGCAGGCAAGAGACCCAGTACTTC	CASSQVLAGGSRQETQYF
TRBD1	TRBV5-5	14	TRBJ1-2	NA	TGTGCCAGCAGCCCACAGGGGGCATACTATGGCTACACCTTC	CASSPQGAYYGYTF
NA	TRBV9	15	TRBJ2-3	NA	TGTGCCAGCAGCGTAGTAGGAGCGCCGGCAGATACGCAGTATTTT	CASSVVGAPADTQYF
NA	TRBV10-3	12	TRBJ2-7	NA	TGTGCCATCAGTGACGGCTCCTACGAGCAGTACTTC	CAISDGSYEQYF
NA	TRBV29-1	15	TRBJ2-4	NA	TGCAGCGTTATTTTAGTACAGGGAGCCAAAAACATTCAGTACTTC	CSVILVQGAKNIQYF
NA	TRBV5-6	14	TRBJ1-1	NA	TGTGCCAGCAGCTGGTACCCTCCCGAGACTGAAGCTTTCTTT	CASSWYPPETEAFF
TRBD2	TRBV2	14	TRBJ2-5	NA	TGTGCCAGCAGTACACTAGCGGGTGGAGAGACCCAGTACTTC	CASSTLAGGETQYF
TRBD1	TRBV7-9	16	TRBJ2-7	few	TGTGCCAGCAGCTTAGTAGGTGGACAGGGTCACTACGAGCAGTACTTC	CASSLVGGQGHYEQYF
TRBD2	TRBV10-3	15	TRBJ2-7	NA	TGTGCCATCAGTGAGCCTGCTAGCGGATCCTACGAGCAGTACTTC	CAISEPASGSYEQYF
TRBD2	TRBV18	13	TRBJ2-1	NA	TGTGCCAGCTCCCTCCGGGAGGGGGGTGAGCAGTTCTTC	CASSLREGGEQFF
NA	TRBV19	15	TRBJ2-1	NA	TGTGCCAGTAGTTCGTCCTTGAGCACCTACAATGAGCAGTTCTTC	CASSSSLSTYNEQFF
NA	TRBV27	14	TRBJ2-1	NA	TGTGCCAGCAGTACAGGGGGGGGATACAATGAGCAGTTCTTC	CASSTGGGYNEQFF
TRBD1	TRBV9	12	TRBJ1-2	few	TGTGCCAGCAATACAGGGGGCGATGGCTACACCTTC	CASNTGGDGYTF
NA	TRBV5-6	16	TRBJ1-4	NA	TGTGCCAGCAGGGGACCAACAGGGTTACTTAATGAAAAACTGTTTTTT	CASRGPTGLLNEKLFF
TRBD1	TRBV7-8	20	TRBJ2-7	NA	TGTGCCAGCAGCTTAGCGGAGGCCAGGGGGACAGGGACAGGGGGCTACGAGCAGTACTTC	CASSLAEARGTGTGGYEQYF
NA	TRBV19	15	TRBJ2-3	NA	TGTGCCAGTAGTAGAGGGGGCGGGATCACAGATACGCAGTATTTT	CASSRGGGITDTQYF
TRBD2	TRBV11-3	16	TRBJ2-3	NA	TGTGCCAGCAGCTTAGGCCAACTAGCGGGAGCGGATACGCAGTATTTT	CASSLGQLAGADTQYF
TRBD1	TRBV7-9	15	TRBJ1-5	NA	TGTGCCAGCAGCGTCGGGACAGGGGGGACTCAGCCCCAGCATTTT	CASSVGTGGTQPQHF
NA	TRBV5-1	18	TRBJ2-6	NA	TGCGCCAGCAGCTTTCCGGGAGCAGCCCCCTCTGGGGCCAACGTCCTGACTTTC	CASSFPGAAPSGANVLTF
TRBD1	TRBV19	14	TRBJ1-5	few	TGTGCCAGTAGCCTTACAGGGGGTAGTCAGCCCCAGCATTTT	CASSLTGGSQPQHF
TRBD1	TRBV5-5	15	TRBJ2-1	NA	TGTGCCGTCGGACAGGGCGGAACCTCCTACAATGAGCAGTTCTTC	CAVGQGGTSYNEQFF
NA	TRBV18	16	TRBJ2-5	NA	TGTGCCAGCTCACCACCGGGGGTTGCAGGGGTAGAGACCCAGTACTTC	CASSPPGVAGVETQYF
NA	TRBV2	16	TRBJ2-3	NA	TGTGCCAGCAGTGAACGGGCGGGGCAATACACAGATACGCAGTATTTT	CASSERAGQYTDTQYF
TRBD1	TRBV5-1	15	TRBJ2-7	NA	TGCGCCAGCAGCTTAGGGACAGGGATATCGGAAGAGCAGTACTTC	CASSLGTGISEEQYF
NA	TRBV5-1	18	TRBJ2-1	few	TGCGCCAGCAGCTCCGAGCCGGGCGGAGGCCCCACGGGGAATGAGCAGTTCTTC	CASSSEPGGGPTGNEQFF
NA	TRBV29-1	17	TRBJ2-1	once	TGCAGCGTTGAGATCGCGGGTGGGGGAGGACGATACGGTGAGCAGTTCTTC	CSVEIAGGGGRYGEQFF
TRBD2	TRBV14	17	TRBJ2-1	NA	TGTGCCAGCAGCCAAGTCCCTAGCGGGGGTACGTACAATGAGCAGTTCTTC	CASSQVPSGGTYNEQFF
NA	TRBV10-3	12	TRBJ2-7	NA	TGTGCCATCAGTGGACAGAACTACGAGCAGTACTTC	CAISGQNYEQYF
NA	TRBV6-1	15	TRBJ2-2	NA	TGTGCCAGCATCCCCGAGACAGAGAACACCGGGGAGCTGTTTTTT	CASIPETENTGELFF
NA	TRBV6-6	13	TRBJ2-5	NA	TGTGCCAGCAGTTACGGGGGGAGGGAGACCCAGTACTTC	CASSYGGRETQYF
TRBD2	TRBV13	15	TRBJ2-2	NA	TGTGCCAGCAGCGATCCCAGCGGGAGGGCCGGGGAGCTGTTTTTT	CASSDPSGRAGELFF
TRBD1	TRBV7-9	15	TRBJ1-2	many	TGTGCCAGCAGCCCGCTGACAGGGACTAACTATGGCTACACCTTC	CASSPLTGTNYGYTF
TRBD1	TRBV5-1	15	TRBJ2-1	NA	TGCGCCAGCAGCTTGGTGGCGACAGGGCCCAATGAGCAGTTCTTC	CASSLVATGPNEQFF
TRBD1	TRBV28	16	TRBJ1-5	NA	TGTGCCAGCAGTCTGACAGGGGTTGTTAGCAATCAGCCCCAGCATTTT	CASSLTGVVSNQPQHF
NA	TRBV27	16	TRBJ2-7	NA	TGTGCCAGCAGTCGGCGGCGGCCTGAGGGTGGCTACGAGCAGTACTTC	CASSRRRPEGGYEQYF
NA	TRBV5-4	14	TRBJ2-7	NA	TGTGCCAGCAGCTTTCTAGGGGATACCTACGAGCAGTACTTC	CASSFLGDTYEQYF
TRBD1	TRBV6-5	15	TRBJ1-5	few	TGTGCCAGCAGCCCTACCATCAGGGGGCATCAGCCCCAGCATTTT	CASSPTIRGHQPQHF
TRBD1	TRBV6-1	15	TRBJ2-1	NA	TGTGCCAGCAGTGAGTTTGGACAGGGGAACAATGAGCAGTTCTTC	CASSEFGQGNNEQFF
NA	TRBV1	15	TRBJ1-5	NA	TGCACCAGCACCGCCGGGACAGATAGCAATCAGCCCCAGCATTTT	CTSTAGTDSNQPQHF
TRBD1	TRBV5-1	15	TRBJ2-7	NA	TGCGCCAGCAGCCAGCCAGGGGGCGTCGGGTACGAGCAGTACTTC	CASSQPGGVGYEQYF
TRBD2	TRBV18	18	TRBJ2-1	NA	TGTGCCAGCTCACCCACCGGCGTTGGGCGGGGGGGTTGGAATGAGCAGTTCTTC	CASSPTGVGRGGWNEQFF